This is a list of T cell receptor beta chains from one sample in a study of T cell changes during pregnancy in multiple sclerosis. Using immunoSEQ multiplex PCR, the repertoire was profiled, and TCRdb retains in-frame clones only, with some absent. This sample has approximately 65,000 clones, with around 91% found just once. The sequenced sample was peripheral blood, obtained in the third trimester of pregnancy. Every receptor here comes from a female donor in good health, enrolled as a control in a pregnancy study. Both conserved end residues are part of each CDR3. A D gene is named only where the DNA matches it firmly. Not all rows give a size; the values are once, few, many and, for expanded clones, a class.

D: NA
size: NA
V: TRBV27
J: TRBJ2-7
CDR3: CASSSRGPSYEQYF

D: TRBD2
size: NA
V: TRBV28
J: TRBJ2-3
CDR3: CASSLWASGGTDTQYF

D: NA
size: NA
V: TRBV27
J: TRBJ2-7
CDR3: CATSTPGSIYEQYF

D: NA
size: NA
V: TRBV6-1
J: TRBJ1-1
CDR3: CASSEALQPGMNTEAFF

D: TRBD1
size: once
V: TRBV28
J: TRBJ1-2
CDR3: CASRPPTGQGRGYTF

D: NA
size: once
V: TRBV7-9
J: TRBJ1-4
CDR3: CASSPRGSKYNEKLFF

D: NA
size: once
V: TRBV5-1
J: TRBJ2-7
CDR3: CASSFNTYEQYF

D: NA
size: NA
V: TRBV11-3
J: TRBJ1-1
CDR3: CASSLDSSTGTVAFF

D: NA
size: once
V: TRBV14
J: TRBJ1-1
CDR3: CASSHHGTVRNTEAFF

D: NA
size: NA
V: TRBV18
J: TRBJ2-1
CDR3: CASSVVVNEQFF